This T cell receptor (beta chain) originates from a study of T-cell reconstitution after alpha-beta-depleted transplantation in children. Broader study findings: Several hundred expanded graft clones reportedly supplied alpha-beta T cells about two months after transplant. Among T cells one year after transplant, newly produced cells accounted for most counts and diversity.

Unique molecular identifiers were built into the TCRbeta library. TCRdb reprocessed the PCR reads via MiXCR and lists one record per CDR3 protein. The sample includes 350,000 to 500,000 distinct CDR3 sequences, roughly two fifths of them seen just once. J was trimmed by 1 base and V by 3 bases; bases with no gene match: 2. CDR1 DFQATT and CDR2 SNEGSKA come from the germline V gene (reference sequence). The CDR3 has 14 amino acids. This clonotype was recorded many times. What it binds is unknown. The chain uses TRBV20-1 and TRBJ2-7; 11 positions agree with TRBD1. The source was PBMCs, collected before TCRalphabeta/CD19-depleted stem cell transplant. The sequence was collected from a girl aged 2-10 years with aplastic anemia, due to receive a stem cell transplant. CDR3 nucleotide sequence: TGCAGTGCTAGGGGACAGGGGGTTTCCTACGAGCAGTACTTC. It codes for CSARGQGVSYEQYF.